Described below is a single TCR beta chain sequence and its context. What it binds is unknown. PCR employed 60 Vbeta and 13 Jbeta primers. TCRdb keeps only in-frame clones here, not all; method: immunoSEQ multiplex PCR. The table shows around 190,000 clones, with approximately 79% occurring only once. The source of the sample is a study of cytomegalovirus exposure and HLA in healthy donors. Study-wide background: Assignment to the Caucasian-associated ancestry cluster applied to 75% to 85% of the approximately 390 genotyped donors.

CDR1 SGDLS and CDR2 YYNGEE come from the germline V gene. The V end lost 3 bases, the J end lost 5 bases, and 20 bases lay between the germline ends. CDR3 size: 16 residues. Findings and limits, study-wide: Cytomegalovirus-associated status was assigned to approximately 160 TCR beta chains. TRBV6-2, TRBV6-3 and some other V segments were excluded as indistinguishable.

This clonotype was sampled from a woman in her thirties or forties in good health and CMV-seronegative. Material for sequencing was PBMCs. The chain is built from TRBV9 and TRBJ1-2; no firm D call. The CDR3 here is CASSETVVQTQYGYTF. CDR3 DNA sequence: TGTGCCAGCAGCGAAACAGTCGTTCAGACCCAATATGGCTACACCTTC.